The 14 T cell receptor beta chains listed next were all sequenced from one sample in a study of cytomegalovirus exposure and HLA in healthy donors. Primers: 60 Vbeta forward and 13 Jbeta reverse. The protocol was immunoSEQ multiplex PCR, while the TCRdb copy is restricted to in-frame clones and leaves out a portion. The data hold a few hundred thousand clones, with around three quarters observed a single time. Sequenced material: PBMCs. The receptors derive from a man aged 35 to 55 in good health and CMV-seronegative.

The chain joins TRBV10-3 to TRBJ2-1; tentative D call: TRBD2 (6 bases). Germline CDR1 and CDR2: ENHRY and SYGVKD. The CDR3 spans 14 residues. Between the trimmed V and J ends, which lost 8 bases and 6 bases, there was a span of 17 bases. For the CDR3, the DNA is TGTGCCATCGAGGCTTCTGCGCGGGGCAATGAGCAGTTCTTC. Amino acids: CAIEASARGNEQFF.

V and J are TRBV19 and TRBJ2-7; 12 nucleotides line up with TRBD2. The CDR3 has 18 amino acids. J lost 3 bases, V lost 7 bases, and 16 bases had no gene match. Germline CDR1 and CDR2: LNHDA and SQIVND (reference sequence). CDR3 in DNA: TGTGCCAGTATCTTGGACAAGACTAGCGGGAGTTGCAGCTACGAGCAGTACTTC. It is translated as CASILDKTSGSCSYEQYF.

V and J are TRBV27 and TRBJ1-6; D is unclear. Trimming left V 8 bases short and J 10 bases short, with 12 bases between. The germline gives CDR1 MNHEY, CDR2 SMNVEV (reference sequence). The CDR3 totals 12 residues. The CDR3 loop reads CASGPGRSPLHF. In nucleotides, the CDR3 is TGTGCCAGCGGACCGGGGAGGTCACCCCTCCACTTT.

Here the CDR3 reads CASSLGGLAAFSYNEQFF. The CDR3 coding sequence is TGCGCCAGCAGCTTGGGGGGATTAGCGGCTTTCTCCTACAATGAGCAGTTCTTC. The genes are TRBV5-1 and TRBJ2-1, with TRBD2 as a possible D gene (6 bases). CDR1 SGHRS and CDR2 YFSETQ come from the germline V gene. V dropped 0 bases and J dropped 0 bases, with 16 bases sitting between them. The CDR3 has 18 residues.

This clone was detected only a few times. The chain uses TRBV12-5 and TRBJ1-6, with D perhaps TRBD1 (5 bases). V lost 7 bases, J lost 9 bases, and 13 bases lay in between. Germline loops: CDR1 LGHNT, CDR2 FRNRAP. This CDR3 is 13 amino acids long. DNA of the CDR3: TGTGCTAGTGTATCAATCCAGGGTTCACCCCTCCACTTT. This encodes CASVSIQGSPLHF.

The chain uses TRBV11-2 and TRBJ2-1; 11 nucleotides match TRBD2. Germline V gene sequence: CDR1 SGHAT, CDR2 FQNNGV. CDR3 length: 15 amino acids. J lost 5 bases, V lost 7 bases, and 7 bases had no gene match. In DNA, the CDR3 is TGTGCCAGCAACCCTGGGACTAGCGGAAACAATGAGCAGTTCTTC. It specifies CASNPGTSGNNEQFF.

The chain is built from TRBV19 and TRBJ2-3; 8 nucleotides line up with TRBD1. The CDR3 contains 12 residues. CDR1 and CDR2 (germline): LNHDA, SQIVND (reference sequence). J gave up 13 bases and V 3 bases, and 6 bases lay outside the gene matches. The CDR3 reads CASSIRGQVEYF. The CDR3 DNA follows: TGTGCCAGTAGTATCAGGGGGCAAGTGGAGTATTTT.

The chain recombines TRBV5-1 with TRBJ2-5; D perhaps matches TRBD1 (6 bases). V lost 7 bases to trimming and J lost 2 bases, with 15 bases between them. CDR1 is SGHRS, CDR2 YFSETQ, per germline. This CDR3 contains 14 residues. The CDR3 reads CASSPGHGQETQYF. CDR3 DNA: TGCGCCAGCTCCCCGGGACACGGTCAAGAGACCCAGTACTTC.

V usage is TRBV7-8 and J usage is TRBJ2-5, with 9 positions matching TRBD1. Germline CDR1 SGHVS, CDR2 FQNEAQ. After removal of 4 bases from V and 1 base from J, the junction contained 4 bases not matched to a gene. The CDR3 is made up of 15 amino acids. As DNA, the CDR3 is TGTGCCAGCAGCTCGACAGGGGGGGTCCAAGAGACCCAGTACTTC. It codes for CASSSTGGVQETQYF.

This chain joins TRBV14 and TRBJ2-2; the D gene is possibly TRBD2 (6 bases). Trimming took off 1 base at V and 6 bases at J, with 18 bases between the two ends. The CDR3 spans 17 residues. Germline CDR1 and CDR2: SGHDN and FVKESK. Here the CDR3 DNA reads TGTGCCAGCAGCCAAGGGAGGGGAGGACTCCGGTCCGGGGAGCTGTTTTTT. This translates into CASSQGRGGLRSGELFF.

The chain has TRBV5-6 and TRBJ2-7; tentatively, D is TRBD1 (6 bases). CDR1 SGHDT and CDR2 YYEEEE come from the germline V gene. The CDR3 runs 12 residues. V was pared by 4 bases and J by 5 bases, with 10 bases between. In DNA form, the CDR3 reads TGTGCCAGCAGCCGAGGACAGAACGAGCAGTACTTC. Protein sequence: CASSRGQNEQYF.

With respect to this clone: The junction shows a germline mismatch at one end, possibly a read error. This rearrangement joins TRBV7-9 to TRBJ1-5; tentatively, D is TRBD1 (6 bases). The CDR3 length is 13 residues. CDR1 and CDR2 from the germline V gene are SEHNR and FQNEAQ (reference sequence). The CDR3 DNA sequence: TGTTCCAGCAGCAGGGGCTGGAATCAGCCCCAGCATTTT. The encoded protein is CSSSRGWNQPQHF.

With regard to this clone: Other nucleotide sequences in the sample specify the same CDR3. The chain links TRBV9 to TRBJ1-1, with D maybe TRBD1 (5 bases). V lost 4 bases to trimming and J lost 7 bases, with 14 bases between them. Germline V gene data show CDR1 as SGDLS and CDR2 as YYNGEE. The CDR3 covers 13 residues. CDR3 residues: CASSPPRADEAFF. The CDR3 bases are TGTGCCAGCAGCCCACCCAGGGCAGATGAAGCTTTCTTT.

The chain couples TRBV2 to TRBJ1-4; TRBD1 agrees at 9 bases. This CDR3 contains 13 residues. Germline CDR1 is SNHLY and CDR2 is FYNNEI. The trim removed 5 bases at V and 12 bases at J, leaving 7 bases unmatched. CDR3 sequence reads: CASSRQGVGELFF. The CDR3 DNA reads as TGTGCCAGCAGTCGACAGGGGGTGGGTGAACTGTTTTTT.